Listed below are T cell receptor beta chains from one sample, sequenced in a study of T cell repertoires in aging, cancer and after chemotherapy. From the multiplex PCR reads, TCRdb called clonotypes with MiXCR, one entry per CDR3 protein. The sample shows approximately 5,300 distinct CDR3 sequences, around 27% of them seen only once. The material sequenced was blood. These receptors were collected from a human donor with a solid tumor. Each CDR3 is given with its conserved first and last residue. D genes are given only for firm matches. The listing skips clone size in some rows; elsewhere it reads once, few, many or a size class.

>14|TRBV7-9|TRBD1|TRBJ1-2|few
TGTGCCAGCAGGCCAACCGACAGGGTCTATGGCTACACCTTC
CASRPTDRVYGYTF
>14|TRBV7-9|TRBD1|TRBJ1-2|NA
TGTGCCAGCAGGCCATCAACAGGGGAATGGGGCTACACCTTC
CASRPSTGEWGYTF
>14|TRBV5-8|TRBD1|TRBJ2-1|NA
TGTGCCAGCAGCCCCCAGGGGGCAAACTTTGAGCAGTTCTTC
CASSPQGANFEQFF
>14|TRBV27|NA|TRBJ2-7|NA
TGTGCCAGCAGTTCGAGACAGAGCTCCTACGAGCAGTACTTC
CASSSRQSSYEQYF
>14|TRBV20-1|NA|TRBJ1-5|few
TGCAGTGCCGCGTTGACAGCGAGCAATCAGCCCCAGCATTTT
CSAALTASNQPQHF
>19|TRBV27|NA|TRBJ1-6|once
TGTGCCAGCAGTTTAGGGGCTCCCGTTTGGGGGGATAGGTATTCACCCCTCCACTTT
CASSLGAPVWGDRYSPLHF
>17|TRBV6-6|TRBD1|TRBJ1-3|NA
TGTGCCAGCAGTTACAACCCCGTCGGGACAGAAGGAAACACCATATATTTT
CASSYNPVGTEGNTIYF
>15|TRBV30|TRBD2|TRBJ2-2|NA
TGTGACTGGAGCCCCTGGGGAGGGACCACCGGGGAGCTGTTTTTT
CDWSPWGGTTGELFF
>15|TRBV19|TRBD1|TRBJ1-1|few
TGTGCCAGTAGTATACAGGGGGGGCTGAACACTGAAGCTTTCTTT
CASSIQGGLNTEAFF
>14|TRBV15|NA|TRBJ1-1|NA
TGTGCCACCAGCAGGGGACAAAGGAACACTGAAGCTTTCTTT
CATSRGQRNTEAFF
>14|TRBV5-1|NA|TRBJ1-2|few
TGCGCCAGCAGCGAACCTTCAGGTGGAGGGGGCTACACCTTC
CASSEPSGGGGYTF
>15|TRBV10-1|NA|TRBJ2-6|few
TGCGCCAGCAGTGATCCGGGTTCTGGGGCCAACGTCCTGACTTTC
CASSDPGSGANVLTF
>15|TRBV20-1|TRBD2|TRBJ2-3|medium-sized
TGCAGTGCTCGAGAATGGGGCGGGGGGGCAGATACGCAGTATTTT
CSAREWGGGADTQYF
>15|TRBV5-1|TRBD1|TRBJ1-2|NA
TGCGCCAGCAGCTCTAGACAGGGAACTAACTATGGCTACACCTTC
CASSSRQGTNYGYTF
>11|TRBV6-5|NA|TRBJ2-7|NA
TGTGCCAGCAGTTACTCGGTCGAGCAGTACTTC
CASSYSVEQYF